The T cell receptor (beta chain) under discussion was sequenced for a study of blood T cell repertoires in COVID-19. At the level of the study: Donors in the United States, Italy and Spain gave samples during acute or convalescent COVID-19.

Per the study methods: Reference gene primer amplification gave estimated nucleated cell counts. Data came from immunoSEQ multiplex PCR; TCRdb stores just in-frame clones and leaves some out. The V and J calls and the clone size are those of that table, but D and trimming were determined from the DNA. The top ten clones hold under 4% of a sample with about 200,000 clones, 80% to 85% of them seen once. The CDR3 has 15 residues. The V end was cut by 9 bases, the J end by 4 bases, with 18 bases between. CDR1 KGHDR and CDR2 SFDVKD come from the germline V gene. The receptor's source is a woman younger than 45 who had been exposed to COVID-19. Sequenced material: PBMCs or T cells enriched from blood (not recorded which). The genes are TRBV24-1 and TRBJ1-3; perhaps TRBD1 as D (6 bases). For the CDR3, the DNA is TGTGCCACCGACGAGCCCGGGACAATAGGAAACACCATATATTTT. Protein sequence: CATDEPGTIGNTIYF.